This T cell receptor (beta chain) was documented in a study of metastatic and nonmetastatic thyroid tumors. For the study at large: Repertoire comparison spanned blood and tumor or nodule tissue of malignant and benign thyroid patients.

Study-wide findings and caveats: Benign nodules reportedly had significantly lower TCR beta diversity than malignant thyroid tumors in blood and tumor.

Per germline, CDR1 SGHAT and CDR2 FQNNGV. The CDR3 is 15 residues long. V was cut by 3 bases and J by 7 bases, with 18 bases left in between. From the PCR reads, TCRdb re-called clones with MiXCR. The sample shows about 15,000 clones, about 20% of them seen only once. This clone came up many times. The antigen remains unidentified. Prior to thyroid surgery, none of the patients had received any treatment. Sequencing was performed on blood. The source of this sequence is a female donor with papillary thyroid cancer or a benign thyroid nodule (not recorded which). Some clones in this sample may be carry-over from other donors' samples. The chain joins TRBV11-2 to TRBJ2-5, with D hard to call. The CDR3 protein is CASSFVLPGHGTQYF. The CDR3 nucleotides read TGTGCCAGCAGCTTCGTCTTGCCAGGCCATGGGACCCAGTACTTC.